This is a list of T cell receptor beta chains from one sample in a study of T cells in Graves' hyperthyroidism and ophthalmopathy. TCRdb analysed the multiplex PCR reads with MiXCR anew, one entry per CDR3 protein. The sample comprises approximately 400,000 distinct CDR3 sequences, 15% to 18% of which are singletons, and approximately 14% rests with the top ten. The sample was blood. These TCRs come from a woman under 30 with Graves' hyperthyroidism. CDR3s include the opening cysteine and the closing phenylalanine or tryptophan. The order of the fields is clone size, J gene, V gene, D gene, CDR3 protein, CDR3 DNA. D genes are given only for firm matches. Size values are once, few and many counts, or a class for expanded clones, and some rows have none.

many	TRBJ1-6	TRBV11-3	-	CASSLSADYNSPLHF	TGTGCCAGCAGCTTATCGGCGGACTATAATTCACCCCTCCACTTT
-	TRBJ1-6	TRBV12-3/TRBV12-4	-	CASSYWAGSSPLHF	TGTGCCAGCAGTTACTGGGCAGGGAGTTCACCCCTCCACTTT
many	TRBJ1-1	TRBV12-3/TRBV12-4	-	CASSTTFTEAFF	TGTGCCAGCAGTACCACATTCACTGAAGCTTTCTTT
-	TRBJ2-3	TRBV19	-	CASSLEVAGDTQYF	TGTGCCAGTAGTTTGGAAGTAGCTGGAGATACGCAGTATTTT
few	TRBJ2-7	TRBV7-2	TRBD2	CASSTTPGTRPSYEQYF	TGTGCCAGCAGCACGACCCCCGGGACTAGACCCTCCTACGAGCAGTACTTC
many	TRBJ2-5	TRBV7-9	TRBD1	CASSPGTGRETQYF	TGTGCCAGCAGCCCCGGGACAGGGAGGGAGACCCAGTACTTC
many	TRBJ2-7	TRBV6-2/TRBV6-3	-	CASSRVSGYEQYF	TGTGCCAGCAGTCGGGTTAGCGGCTACGAGCAGTACTTC
many	TRBJ1-2	TRBV12-3/TRBV12-4	-	CASSFQVNYGYTF	TGTGCCAGCAGTTTCCAGGTTAACTATGGCTACACCTTC
few	TRBJ2-5	TRBV15	-	CATSGAVGRGKTQYF	TGTGCCACCAGCGGAGCTGTGGGCAGGGGCAAGACCCAGTACTTC
many	TRBJ1-5	TRBV29-1	TRBD1	CSVTRDREEEVSNQPQHF	TGCAGCGTAACAAGGGACAGGGAAGAAGAAGTGAGCAATCAGCCCCAGCATTTT
-	TRBJ1-1	TRBV12-3/TRBV12-4	-	CASSGGGRNTEAFF	TGTGCCAGCAGTGGGGGGGGGAGGAACACTGAAGCTTTCTTT
many	TRBJ2-1	TRBV12-3/TRBV12-4	TRBD2	CASSGLAALYNEQFF	TGTGCCAGCTCGGGACTAGCGGCCCTATACAATGAGCAGTTCTTC
few	TRBJ2-7	TRBV12-3/TRBV12-4	-	CASTTSGWAYEQYF	TGTGCCAGCACTACTTCTGGGTGGGCCTACGAGCAGTACTTC
many	TRBJ1-2	TRBV18	TRBD1	CASSPPSGTGDGYTF	TGTGCCAGCTCACCACCGTCCGGGACAGGGGATGGCTACACCTTC
-	TRBJ1-1	TRBV5-1	-	CASSFPDGNTEAFF	TGCGCCAGCAGCTTCCCGGACGGGAACACTGAAGCTTTCTTT
-	TRBJ2-7	TRBV7-8	TRBD2	CASSPQAGGSYEQYF	TGTGCCAGCAGCCCCCAAGCGGGAGGGTCCTACGAGCAGTACTTC
-	TRBJ2-7	TRBV10-2	TRBD2	CASSAGLAGNYEQYF	TGCGCCAGCAGTGCGGGACTAGCGGGAAACTACGAGCAGTACTTC
many	TRBJ2-1	TRBV24-1	-	CATSSGLMGYNEQFF	TGTGCCACCAGTTCGGGCCTCATGGGGTACAATGAGCAGTTCTTC
few	TRBJ2-5	TRBV10-3	-	CAISESSQGHETQYF	TGTGCCATCAGTGAGTCGAGTCAGGGCCATGAGACCCAGTACTTC
few	TRBJ2-1	TRBV24-1	TRBD2	CATSELSGGGNEQFF	TGTGCCACCAGTGAGCTAAGCGGGGGTGGCAATGAGCAGTTCTTC
few	TRBJ2-2	TRBV10-1	-	CASSGAGQPTGELFF	TGCGCCAGCAGTGGAGCGGGACAACCCACCGGGGAGCTGTTTTTT
many	TRBJ1-6	TRBV2	TRBD1	CASSAAGGSSPLHF	TGTGCCAGCAGTGCAGCAGGGGGCTCTTCACCCCTCCACTTT
few	TRBJ1-6	TRBV5-1	TRBD1	CASSLTGSGTGGQLNSPLHF	TGCGCCAGCAGCTTGACGGGATCCGGGACAGGGGGACAATTGAATTCACCCCTCCACTTT